The present T cell receptor (beta chain) was sequenced within a study of CXCR3-negative and CXCR3-positive naive CD8 T cells. Overall study findings and caveats: Naive cells that were CXCR3-negative or CXCR3-positive used TRBV-TRBJ genes alike, while memory cells diverged. Naive cells that were CXCR3-positive had more hydrophobic TRB CDR3s (compared with CXCR3-negative naive cells). CXCR3 expression dropped partially after cryopreservation, and most assays relied on fresh PBMCs.

The CDR3 length is 13 residues. The germline V gene has CDR1 SGHRS and CDR2 YFSETQ. cDNA libraries for TRB were generated by 5' RACE incorporating UMI labels. With the 5' RACE reads reprocessed, TCRdb shows one record per CDR3 protein and no DNA. This sample's table reports roughly 65,000 distinct CDR3 sequences. Concerning this clonotype itself: Its matching antigen is unknown.

The chain employs TRBV5-1 and TRBJ2-1; the D call of TRBD1 rests on TCRdb alone, since no DNA is present to check it. The receptor's source is a human donor in good health. Some clones in this sample may be carry-over from other donors' samples. The sequencing sample was made of naive CXCR3+ CD8+ T cells from blood. Subset specified: CD45RO-CCR7+CD27+CD95- naive CD8+ T cells expressing CXCR3 (TNR3+). The CDR3 sequence is CASSPGVVNEQFF.